This T cell receptor (beta chain) derives from a study of STAT3 mutations in large granular lymphocyte leukemia. Across the whole study: More than half of T-LGLL patients received immunosuppressive therapy. Study outcomes and limitations: No sample exists from the first appearance of each clone. Every T-LGLL patient had at least one immunodominant TCRbeta clonotype.

The CDR3 runs to 15 residues. V was pared by 5 bases and J by 2 bases, with 8 bases of the junction left unmatched. Germline-derived CDR1 and CDR2 are MNHNY and SVGAGI (reference sequence). The protocol was immunoSEQ multiplex PCR, while the TCRdb copy is restricted to in-frame clones and leaves out a portion. Counted here are roughly 17,000 clones, around 92% occurring once; the ten biggest clones make up just under 45%. This clone was detected a few times. The target antigen is unknown. This clonotype was obtained from a man in his sixties with T-cell large granular lymphocyte leukemia. Some clones in this sample may be carry-over from other donors' samples. This chain connects TRBV6-6 to TRBJ1-2; TRBD1 matches 7 bases. Source material: peripheral blood mononuclear cells. The CDR3 coding sequence is TGTGCCAGCAGTCCCCTCCGGACAGGCAACTATGGCTACACCTTC. This translates into CASSPLRTGNYGYTF.